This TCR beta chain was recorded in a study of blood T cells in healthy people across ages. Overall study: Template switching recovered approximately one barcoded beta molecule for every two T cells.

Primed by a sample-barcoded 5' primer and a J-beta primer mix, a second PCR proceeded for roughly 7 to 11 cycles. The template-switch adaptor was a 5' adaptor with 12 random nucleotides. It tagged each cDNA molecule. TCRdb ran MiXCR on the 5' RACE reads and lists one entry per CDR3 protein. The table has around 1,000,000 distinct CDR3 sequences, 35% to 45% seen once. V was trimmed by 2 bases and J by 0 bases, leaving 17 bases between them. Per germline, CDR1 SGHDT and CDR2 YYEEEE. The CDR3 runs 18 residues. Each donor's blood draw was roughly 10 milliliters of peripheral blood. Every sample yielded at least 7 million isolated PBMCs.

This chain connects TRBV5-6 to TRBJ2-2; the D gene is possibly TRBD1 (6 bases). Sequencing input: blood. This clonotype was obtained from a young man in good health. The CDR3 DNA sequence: TGTGCCAGCAGCTTCGGTTCCCGGACAGAAACGAACACCGGGGAGCTGTTTTTT. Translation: CASSFGSRTETNTGELFF. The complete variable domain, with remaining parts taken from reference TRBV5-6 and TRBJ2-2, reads DAGVTQSPTHLIKTRGQQVTLRCSPKSGHDTVSWYQQALGQGPQFIFQYYEEEERQRGNFPDRFSGHQFPNYSSELNVNALLLGDSALYLCASSFGSRTETNTGELFFGEGSRLTVL.